These 11 T cell receptor beta chains originate from one sample sequenced in a study of identical twins. One entry per CDR3 protein results from TCRdb running MiXCR on the 5' RACE reads. The sample lists around 1.7 million distinct CDR3 sequences, more than 30% occurring once. Sequencing was performed on cord blood. The source of these receptors is a newborn girl in good health.

V gene TRBV28 combines with J gene TRBJ1-5; D possibly corresponds to TRBD1 (5 bases). Trimming stripped 1 base from V and 2 bases from J, with 12 bases between. From germline, CDR1 is MDHEN and CDR2 SYDVKM. The CDR3 is 16 amino acids. The CDR3 protein is CASSLFLTARNQPQHF. The CDR3 DNA sequence: TGTGCCAGCAGTTTATTCTTGACAGCGCGCAATCAGCCCCAGCATTTT.

V usage is TRBV18 and J usage is TRBJ2-3, with TRBD2 matching 7 bases. The CDR3 runs 16 residues. V shed 0 bases, J shed 4 bases, and the junction held 7 bases outside the gene matches. The germline V gene encodes CDR1 KGHSH and CDR2 LQKENI. The CDR3 is CASSPPTSQEADTQYF. CDR3 DNA: TGTGCCAGCTCACCACCGACTAGCCAAGAAGCAGATACGCAGTATTTT.

The chain carries TRBV2 and TRBJ2-4; possibly TRBD1 for D (5 bases). The closer fit of TRBJ2-7 to the DNA end suggests the J call may be wrong. Germline-derived CDR1 and CDR2 are SNHLY and FYNNEI. The CDR3 is 12 amino acids. Here the CDR3 DNA reads TGTGCCAGCAGTGAAAAGGGGAACGAGCAGTACTTC. This sequence encodes CASSEKGNEQYF.

For this clonotype: The junction and the germline gene differ at one end; a read error may be behind it. This chain's CDR3 is CASSLARTGGPKSYNERFF. CDR3 DNA sequence: TGTGCCAGCAGCTTAGCGCGAACGGGAGGGCCTAAGTCCTACAATGAGCGGTTCTTC. The V gene is TRBV7-8, the J gene TRBJ2-1, with 8 positions matching TRBD2. The CDR3 runs to 19 residues. Germline CDR1 is SGHVS and CDR2 is FQNEAQ.

The chain links TRBV3-1 to TRBJ1-1; 7 nucleotides match TRBD1. The CDR3 runs 16 residues. Germline V gives CDR1 LGHDT, CDR2 YNNKEL (reference sequence). V gave up 2 bases and J gave up 1 base; unmatched junction bases: 7. The CDR3 DNA reads as TGTGCCAGCAGCCAACGTTATGGGACAGAGAACACTGAAGCTTTCTTT. Its translation: CASSQRYGTENTEAFF.

This clonotype has more than one count but fewer than ten. This chain uses TRBV7-9 with TRBJ2-5, with no clear D. This CDR3 has 15 amino acids. V lost 1 base and J lost 0, with 9 bases in between. Per the germline V gene, CDR1 is SEHNR and CDR2 is FQNEAQ (reference sequence). For the CDR3, the DNA is TGTGCCAGCAGCTTAGATTCGACGGACCAAGAGACCCAGTACTTC. Translating it yields CASSLDSTDQETQYF.

The chain joins TRBV5-1 to TRBJ2-1, with TRBD2 matching 10 bases. The V and J ends lost 4 bases and 0 bases, in that order; junction bases with no gene match: 7. The germline V gene has CDR1 SGHRS and CDR2 YFSETQ. The CDR3 totals 17 residues. CDR3 protein: CASSPGTSELSYNEQFF. DNA of the CDR3: TGCGCCAGCAGCCCCGGGACTAGCGAACTCTCCTACAATGAGCAGTTCTTC.

A remark on this clonotype: As the CDR3 is not closed by the conserved phenylalanine or tryptophan, this likely results from a read error. The CDR3 sequence is CASSLTLTAYGYTS. The DNA for the CDR3 is TGTGCCAGCAGCCTAACCCTTACAGCTTATGGCTACACCTCC. The V gene is TRBV11-2, the J gene TRBJ1-2; D gene uncertain. Looked up from germline, CDR1 is SGHAT and CDR2 is FQNNGV. The CDR3 spans 14 residues. V was clipped by 5 bases and J by 5 bases, with 15 bases between them.

This clonotype was counted a few times. The CDR3 protein is CASSRGLAPTDTQYF. DNA for the CDR3: TGTGCCAGCAGCCGGGGACTAGCGCCCACAGATACGCAGTATTTT. The chain employs TRBV3-1 and TRBJ2-3; 10 bases match TRBD2. After removal of 4 bases from V and 2 bases from J, the junction contained 3 bases not matched to a gene. The germline V gene encodes CDR1 LGHDT and CDR2 YNNKEL (reference sequence). This CDR3 contains 15 residues.

There are many counts of this clonotype. The chain couples TRBV10-3 to TRBJ1-2, with TRBD1 as a possible D gene (5 bases). The CDR3 totals 14 residues. Germline V gives CDR1 ENHRY, CDR2 SYGVKD. Trimming removed 7 bases at V and 3 bases at J, with 15 bases between. As DNA, the CDR3 is TGTGCCATCAAGTTATCGGGGGGGGACTATGGCTACACCTTC. Protein product: CAIKLSGGDYGYTF.

This clonotype appeared a few times. The chain is built from TRBV5-1 and TRBJ2-1; 14 nucleotides align to TRBD2. This CDR3 is built from 17 residues. The junction had 8 bases not matched to a gene; V was cut back by 3 bases and J by 6 bases. The germline gives CDR1 SGHRS, CDR2 YFSETQ. CDR3 DNA sequence: TGCGCCAGCAGCTCCAACGCCGGACTAGCGGGGGGCAATGAGCAGTTCTTC. Amino acid sequence: CASSSNAGLAGGNEQFF.